This passage covers 23 T cell receptor beta chains from one sample sequenced in a study of OX40 agonist ivuxolimab in advanced cancers. Clones were read by immunoSEQ multiplex PCR, and TCRdb kept only the in-frame ones, dropping some. The sample carries tens of thousands of clones, around 87% recorded once. Sequencing was performed on CD4+ or CD8+ T cells sorted from blood, taken in a trial of the OX40 agonist ivuxolimab. The receptors here all came from an adult with an advanced solid tumor such as melanoma, head and neck, liver or kidney cancer.

V usage is TRBV4-3 and J usage is TRBJ2-1; a possible D gene is TRBD2 (5 bases). The length of the CDR3 is 15 residues. Deletions cut 1 base from V and 7 bases from J, with 14 bases between. Germline CDR1 LGHNA, CDR2 YSLEER. CDR3 residues: CASSQGSTRWNEQFF. CDR3 sequence (DNA): TGCGCCAGCAGCCAAGGGTCCACTAGGTGGAATGAGCAGTTCTTC.

The chain couples TRBV11-3 to TRBJ1-1, with D hard to call. Trimming removed 3 bases at V and 4 bases at J, with 15 bases between. Germline V gene data show CDR1 as SGHNT and CDR2 as YENEEA. The CDR3 runs to 15 residues. CDR3 loop: CASSLVRGTSTEAFF. CDR3 bases: TGTGCCAGCAGCTTGGTCCGGGGAACATCCACTGAAGCTTTCTTT.

The chain links TRBV9 to TRBJ1-2; D gene unclear. Trimming removed 3 bases from V and 7 bases from J, with 16 bases in between. CDR1 is SGDLS and CDR2 is YYNGEE in the germline V gene. CDR3 size: 14 residues. The CDR3 loop reads CASSAPDGLGGYTF. The CDR3, as DNA: TGTGCCAGCAGCGCACCAGACGGGCTGGGTGGCTACACCTTC. The full variable domain, its missing parts supplied by reference TRBV9 and TRBJ1-2, is DSGVTQTPKHLITATGQRVTLRCSPRSGDLSVYWYQQSLDQGLQFLIQYYNGEERAKGNILERFSAQQFPDLHSELNLSSLELGDSALYFCASSAPDGLGGYTFGSGTRLTVV.

The chain has TRBV7-2 and TRBJ1-1; D remains unclear. The CDR3 spans 16 residues. Trimming left V 1 base short and J 1 base short, with 13 bases between. From germline, CDR1 is SGHTA and CDR2 FQGNSA. CDR3 DNA: TGTGCCAGCAGCTTAGTTGGCGGTGGGAGGAACACTGAAGCTTTCTTT. Its translation is CASSLVGGGRNTEAFF.

The chain uses TRBV18 and TRBJ2-7; perhaps TRBD1 as D (6 bases). The CDR3 contains 14 residues. V lost 5 bases to trimming and J lost 7 bases, with 18 bases between them. Germline lookup yields CDR1 KGHSH and CDR2 LQKENI. This CDR3 is CASSLQGIFQEQYF. The CDR3 nucleotides are TGTGCCAGCTCATTACAGGGCATCTTTCAGGAGCAGTACTTC.

The table lists this clone with a few counts. The V and J genes are TRBV5-6 and TRBJ2-7; D may be TRBD2 (5 bases). This CDR3 has 14 residues. Trimming removed 1 base from V and 0 bases from J, with 8 bases in between. Germline V gene sequence: CDR1 SGHDT, CDR2 YYEEEE. The CDR3 coding sequence is TGTGCCAGCAGCTTGTACCGGGACTCCTACGAGCAGTACTTC. Protein product: CASSLYRDSYEQYF.

CDR3 nucleotide sequence: TGTGCCAGCAGCTTTGGACAGGGTGTCGACGGCTACACCTTC. Amino acid sequence: CASSFGQGVDGYTF. This chain links TRBV7-9 with TRBJ1-2; TRBD1 agrees at 8 bases. Germline CDR1 SEHNR, CDR2 FQNEAQ (reference sequence). The CDR3 consists of 14 residues. Losses at the gene ends were 3 bases for V and 8 bases for J; bases not matched to a gene: 8.

The CDR3 DNA reads as TGTGCCAGTAGTTTGGGGGGGGCCGGCTATGGCTACACCTTC. This translates into CASSLGGAGYGYTF. This chain links TRBV19 with TRBJ1-2; the D gene is possibly TRBD1 (6 bases). This CDR3 has 14 amino acids. From germline, CDR1 is LNHDA and CDR2 SQIVND (reference sequence). Between the trimmed V and J ends, which lost 5 bases and 4 bases, there was a span of 14 bases.

The chain has TRBV6-1 and TRBJ1-2; a weak D match, TRBD1 (6 bases). V was cut by 4 bases and J by 4 bases, with 16 bases left in between. The CDR3 spans 15 residues. In germline, CDR1 is MNHNS, CDR2 SASEGT. The CDR3 nucleotides read TGTGCCAGCAGTGTCCGGGGGCGCGGTGGCTATGGCTACACCTTC. Translating it yields CASSVRGRGGYGYTF.

The chain combines TRBV19 with TRBJ1-1; D is unclear. Trimming left V 5 bases short and J 0 bases short, with 7 bases between. The CDR3 is 13 residues long. Germline-derived CDR1 and CDR2 are LNHDA and SQIVND (reference sequence). The CDR3 DNA sequence: TGTGCCAGTAGTTCCCGTATGAACACTGAAGCTTTCTTT. Amino acid sequence: CASSSRMNTEAFF.

The chain has TRBV27 and TRBJ2-7, with a weak D call TRBD2 (6 bases). This CDR3 contains 14 residues. Germline values: CDR1 MNHEY, CDR2 SMNVEV (reference sequence). V was cut by 4 bases and J by 2 bases, with 12 bases left in between. This CDR3 is CASSSSSGAYEQYF. The CDR3 DNA reads TGTGCCAGCAGTTCCTCCTCGGGGGCCTACGAGCAGTACTTC.

The V gene is TRBV28, the J gene TRBJ2-7, with 7 bases identical to TRBD2. CDR3 length: 15 residues. Germline V gene lookup returns CDR1 MDHEN and CDR2 SYDVKM. Losses at the gene ends were 1 base for V and 3 bases for J; bases not matched to a gene: 6. The CDR3 reads CASSLFTGGVYEQYF. As DNA, the CDR3 is TGTGCCAGCAGTTTATTTACGGGAGGCGTCTACGAGCAGTACTTC.

The chain links TRBV6-1 to TRBJ2-7; D is unresolved. The germline V and J ends were trimmed by 5 bases and 3 bases, with 5 bases remaining between them. Germline V gene lookup returns CDR1 MNHNS and CDR2 SASEGT. The CDR3 runs 11 residues. CDR3: CASSRNYEQYF. The CDR3 DNA follows: TGTGCCAGCAGTCGCAACTACGAGCAGTACTTC.

The J gene is TRBJ2-5, the V gene TRBV28; 10 positions match TRBD1. Germline V lookup: CDR1 MDHEN, CDR2 SYDVKM. The CDR3 consists of 13 residues. V lost 6 bases and J lost 5; bases outside the gene matches: 3. CDR3 residues: CASRDRGSETQYF. The DNA for the CDR3 is TGTGCCAGCAGGGACAGGGGGAGTGAGACCCAGTACTTC.

The chain carries TRBV9 and TRBJ1-2; D is perhaps TRBD1 (6 bases). Germline CDR1 reads SGDLS; CDR2 reads YYNGEE. The CDR3 runs 14 residues. Trimming removed 0 bases from V and 8 bases from J, with 14 bases in between. The CDR3 DNA reads TGTGCCAGCAGCGTAGAATATTCGGGGGGCGGCTACACCTTC. Its translation is CASSVEYSGGGYTF.

The chain carries TRBV11-3 and TRBJ1-2; D ambiguous. This CDR3 region has 12 residues. Germline V gene sequence: CDR1 SGHNT, CDR2 YENEEA. V gave up 2 bases and J gave up 10 bases, with 11 bases separating them. CDR3 in DNA: TGTGCCAGCAGCTTAAGCGGTAGGATCTACACCTTC. Translated: CASSLSGRIYTF.

V and J are TRBV11-3 and TRBJ1-6, with D possibly TRBD1 on 5 matching bases. From germline, CDR1 is SGHNT and CDR2 YENEEA. There are 14 residues in the CDR3. V was shortened by 1 base and J by 8 bases, with 9 bases between the two germline ends. DNA of the CDR3: TGTGCCAGCAGCTTAGGGCAGGGAGATTCACCCCTCCACTTT. Amino acids: CASSLGQGDSPLHF. The variable domain in full, with the rest retrieved from reference TRBV11-3 and TRBJ1-6, is EAGVVQSPRYKIIEKKQPVAFWCNPISGHNTLYWYLQNLGQGPELLIRYENEEAVDDSQLPKDRFSAERLKGVDSTLKIQPAELGDSAVYLCASSLGQGDSPLHFGNGTRLTVT.

The chain couples TRBV5-1 to TRBJ2-7; 9 bases align to TRBD2. The V segment lost 6 bases and the J segment 5 bases; nucleotides outside the gene matches: 6. Germline V gene data show CDR1 as SGHRS and CDR2 as YFSETQ. The CDR3 loop spans 13 amino acids. DNA for the CDR3: TGCGCCAGCAATAGCGGGAGCAAGGACGAGCAGTACTTC. Translated: CASNSGSKDEQYF. Based on the CDR3 plus reference TRBV5-1 and TRBJ2-7, the full variable domain is KAGVTQTPRYLIKTRGQQVTLSCSPISGHRSVSWYQQTPGQGLQFLFEYFSETQRNKGNFPGRFSGRQFSNSRSEMNVSTLELGDSALYLCASNSGSKDEQYFGPGTRLTVT.

This rearrangement joins TRBV6-1 to TRBJ2-7; D unresolved. CDR1 is MNHNS, CDR2 SASEGT, per germline. V lost 5 bases and J 3 bases, leaving 14 bases between the germline ends. The CDR3 has 14 residues. CDR3 sequence reads: CASSTRLSVYEQYF. Here the CDR3 DNA reads TGTGCCAGCAGTACGAGACTCTCGGTCTACGAGCAGTACTTC.

The chain carries TRBV9 and TRBJ2-5; tentatively, D is TRBD1 (6 bases). The germline gives CDR1 SGDLS, CDR2 YYNGEE. Trimming removed 4 bases from V and 0 bases from J, with 10 bases in between. The CDR3 totals 14 residues. CDR3 in amino acids: CASSNQGYQETQYF. DNA for the CDR3: TGTGCCAGCAGCAACCAGGGGTACCAAGAGACCCAGTACTTC. Complete variable domain (other parts from reference TRBV9 and TRBJ2-5): DSGVTQTPKHLITATGQRVTLRCSPRSGDLSVYWYQQSLDQGLQFLIQYYNGEERAKGNILERFSAQQFPDLHSELNLSSLELGDSALYFCASSNQGYQETQYFGPGTRLLVL.

The V call is TRBV10-2, the J call TRBJ1-4, with 8 bases lining up with TRBD1. The CDR3 is 14 amino acids. V was clipped by 5 bases and J by 7 bases; unmatched bases: 6. The V gene's germline CDR1 is WSHSY and CDR2 SAAADI. CDR3 region: CASSRQGNAEKLFF. The DNA of the CDR3 is TGCGCCAGCAGTAGACAGGGGAACGCTGAAAAACTGTTTTTT.

J is TRBJ2-7 and V is TRBV10-3; the D call may be TRBD1 or TRBD2 (5 bases each). Germline CDR1 reads ENHRY; CDR2 reads SYGVKD. The V and J ends lost 3 bases and 2 bases respectively, with 17 bases between them. There are 16 residues in the CDR3. CDR3 sequence (DNA): TGTGCCATCAGTGACTCCAGAGACAGTAGCGCCTACGAGCAGTACTTC. It yields the protein CAISDSRDSSAYEQYF.

The chain has TRBV28 and TRBJ1-1; the match to TRBD1 covers 9 bases. The junction had 10 bases not matched to a gene; V was cut back by 3 bases and J by 11 bases. CDR3 size: 14 residues. CDR1 is MDHEN, CDR2 SYDVKM, per germline. CDR3 coding DNA: TGTGCCAGCAGTTTCGATACAGGGGGCGCGGGGGCTTTCTTT. This translates into CASSFDTGGAGAFF.